This passage covers 15 T cell receptor beta chains from one sample sequenced in a study of monozygotic twins with inflammatory bowel disease. No DNA is given; TCRdb re-called the 5' RACE reads and lists each CDR3 protein once. The table gives some 450,000 distinct CDR3 sequences; the top ten clones make up 2.4% of it. The sample consisted of blood. The receptors come from a human donor with ulcerative colitis or Crohn's disease, or a healthy co-twin of an affected twin (not recorded which).

The chain recombines TRBV6-1 with TRBJ2-7. The germline gives CDR1 MNHNS, CDR2 SASEGT. CDR3 length equals 14 residues. The CDR3 is CASSDNLSSYEQYF.

The gene calls are TRBV12-3 or TRBV12-4 and TRBJ1-2; TCRdb names TRBD1, which stays unverified in the absence of DNA. The CDR3 has 17 amino acids. The CDR3 loop is CASSLFPRGGWNVGYTF.

This rearrangement joins TRBV29-1 to TRBJ2-2; TCRdb picks TRBD1, but there is no DNA to check that call. Looked up from germline, CDR1 is SQVTM and CDR2 is ANQGSEA. This CDR3 region has 15 residues. The CDR3 spells CSVDRDGSNTGELFF.

This chain joins TRBV5-1 and TRBJ2-4; the TCRdb call, TRBD1, lacks DNA for checking. Germline V lookup: CDR1 SGHRS, CDR2 YFSETQ. The CDR3 is 17 residues long. The CDR3 sequence is CASSLGWGGEAKNIQYF.

The chain uses TRBV7-9 and TRBJ2-2; no DNA is available, so the TRBD2 call from TCRdb remains unchecked. The germline gives CDR1 SEHNR, CDR2 FQNEAQ (reference sequence). This CDR3 is 16 amino acids long. The CDR3 loop is CASSLGLAGITGELFF.

The chain employs TRBV12-3 or TRBV12-4 and TRBJ1-5; the TRBD1 assignment by TCRdb is unverifiable without DNA. This CDR3 region has 14 residues. The CDR3 loop reads CASSLGHPYQPQHF.

The chain recombines TRBV4-1 with TRBJ2-3; lacking DNA, the TRBD1 call made by TCRdb goes unchecked. CDR1 MGHRA and CDR2 YSYEKL come from the germline V gene. This CDR3 contains 14 residues. The CDR3 spells CASSLRDQGDTQYF.

The CDR3 spells CASSDTGFSRGTQYF. The rearrangement links TRBV2 to TRBJ2-5; TCRdb picks TRBD1, but there is no DNA to check that call. CDR3 size: 15 residues. Germline V CDR1 and CDR2: SNHLY, FYNNEI.

The gene calls are TRBV25-1 and TRBJ1-2; TCRdb designates TRBD1, a call that cannot be tested without DNA. CDR3 size: 14 residues. Per the germline V gene, CDR1 is MGHDK and CDR2 is SYGVNS. CDR3 in amino acids: CASSGSGRTYGYTF.

The chain couples TRBV24-1 to TRBJ1-2; TCRdb picks TRBD1, but there is no DNA to check that call. CDR1 KGHDR and CDR2 SFDVKD come from the germline V gene. The CDR3 is 13 amino acids. The CDR3 sequence: CATSERQGSGYTF.

The V and J genes are TRBV5-1 and TRBJ2-1; TCRdb selects TRBD2, and the lack of DNA leaves this call unchecked. Looked up from germline, CDR1 is SGHRS and CDR2 is YFSETQ. The CDR3 is 15 residues long. The CDR3 loop is CASVAIAGGPDEQFF. The variable domain in full, with the rest retrieved from reference TRBV5-1 and TRBJ2-1, is KAGVTQTPRYLIKTRGQQVTLSCSPISGHRSVSWYQQTPGQGLQFLFEYFSETQRNKGNFPGRFSGRQFSNSRSEMNVSTLELGDSALYLCASVAIAGGPDEQFFGPGTRLTVL.

The rearrangement links TRBV7-2 to TRBJ2-3. In germline, CDR1 is SGHTA, CDR2 FQGNSA. The CDR3 is 13 residues long. The CDR3 reads CASSLFGTDTQYF.

This chain joins TRBV20-1 and TRBJ2-3; TCRdb picks TRBD1, but there is no DNA to check that call. The CDR3 extends over 14 amino acids. Germline CDR1 is DFQATT and CDR2 is SNEGSKA (reference sequence). CDR3 in amino acids: CSARDPGATDTQYF.

The chain links TRBV29-1 to TRBJ1-1; TCRdb's D call, TRBD1, is unchecked because there is no DNA. Per germline, CDR1 SQVTM and CDR2 ANQGSEA. The CDR3 loop spans 13 amino acids. CDR3 protein: CSVVGQPNTEAFF.

The chain employs TRBV7-2 and TRBJ2-5; without DNA, the TCRdb call of TRBD2 cannot be checked. CDR1 is SGHTA, CDR2 FQGNSA, per germline. The CDR3 is made up of 15 amino acids. The chain's CDR3 is CASILGGTTQETQYF.